This TCR beta chain derives from a study of shared clonotypes between healthy human individuals. Looking at the study overall: Three CD4 naive, three CD4 memory, two CD8 naive and one CD8 memory plate were used per donor.

Positive CCR7 selection of CD45RO-negative cells yielded the naive CD8 cells, and terminally differentiated effector memory CD45RA+ cells were excluded. The donors were all Caucasian adults (living in Nashville, Tennessee). Sequencing used immunoSEQ multiplex PCR; TCRdb keeps in-frame clones, though not all of them. The profile shows about 820,000 clones, 90% to 95% of them singletons. Findings and limits, study-wide: Sampling covered blood only; tissue repertoires likely differ. Represented diversity (both genetic and exposure-history) was limited by the small number of donors.

Regarding this clone: Its specificity is not known.

Germline V gene data show CDR1 as MDHEN and CDR2 as SYDVKM. V lost 4 bases and J lost 6, with 16 bases in between. The CDR3 length is 15 residues. The TCR was taken from a man aged 30 to 39 in good health. Sequencing used naive CD8+ T cells sorted from blood. V gene TRBV28 combines with J gene TRBJ2-1; D gene ambiguous. The CDR3 DNA reads as TGTGCCAGCAGTTCTCGGCGGTATGAGGCCAATGAGCAGTTCTTC. Residues: CASSSRRYEANEQFF.